This entry describes one T cell receptor (beta chain). This sample was included in a study of blood T cell repertoires in COVID-19. The CDR3 loop spans 15 amino acids. Germline V lookup: CDR1 SGHNT, CDR2 YYREEE (reference sequence). V was shortened by 0 bases and J by 1 base, with 10 bases between the two germline ends. The assay was immunoSEQ multiplex PCR, and TCRdb's table has in-frame clones only and misses some. This sample has about 300,000 clones; 85% to 90% occur once, and the top ten carry about 6%. The sequence was collected from a woman aged 45-65 years with COVID-19, enrolled during active disease. The sample taken for sequencing was peripheral blood. The rearrangement joins TRBV5-4 to TRBJ1-1, with D hard to call. The CDR3 region is CASSLEGGRNTEAFF. In DNA form, the CDR3 reads TGTGCCAGCAGCTTGGAAGGCGGCAGGAACACTGAAGCTTTCTTT.